A single sample is the source of the 5 T cell receptor beta chains below, sequenced in a study of cytomegalovirus exposure and HLA in healthy donors. PCR amplification relied on 60 Vbeta primers (plus 13 Jbeta primers). The repertoire was sequenced with immunoSEQ multiplex PCR; TCRdb's copy has only in-frame clones and lacks some. The sample includes some 210,000 clones, around 87% seen only once; the top ten take over 1%. What was sequenced was PBMCs. The receptors were sampled from a man aged 25 to 40 in good health and CMV-seronegative.

The chain is built from TRBV2 and TRBJ1-4; the match to TRBD1 covers 7 bases. The junction had 9 bases not matched to a gene; V was cut back by 6 bases and J by 2 bases. The CDR3 totals 16 residues. Germline CDR1 is SNHLY and CDR2 is FYNNEI. This chain's CDR3 is CASSRDRGYTNEKLFF. The CDR3 region has the DNA TGTGCCAGCAGCCGGGACAGAGGTTACACTAATGAAAAACTGTTTTTT.

The CDR3 loop is CASSTGTGRVSYNEQFF. In DNA, the CDR3 is TGTGCCAGTAGTACCGGGACAGGGCGTGTGTCCTACAATGAGCAGTTCTTC. J is TRBJ2-1 and V is TRBV19; 9 nucleotides match TRBD1. J gave up 1 base and V 4 bases, and 8 bases lay outside the gene matches. Germline values: CDR1 LNHDA, CDR2 SQIVND (reference sequence). This CDR3 comprises 17 residues.

This clone was observed a single time. The chain couples TRBV4-1 to TRBJ2-4; D remains ambiguous. Germline CDR1 and CDR2: MGHRA and YSYEKL. Trimming removed 1 base from V and 3 bases from J, with 7 bases in between. There are 14 residues in the CDR3. CDR3 nucleotide sequence: TGCGCCAGCAGCCAAGGCGTAGTCAAAAACATTCAGTACTTC. It yields the protein CASSQGVVKNIQYF.

The CDR3 region is CASSPYTDSYNEQFF. The CDR3 nucleotides are TGTGCCAGCAGTCCATACACAGATTCCTACAATGAGCAGTTCTTC. The chain has TRBV5-5 and TRBJ2-1; unclear D gene. Per germline, CDR1 SGHKS and CDR2 YYEKEE (reference sequence). V lost 5 bases and J 1 base, leaving 13 bases between the germline ends. The CDR3 runs to 15 residues.

A word on this clone: At one end the junction does not follow the germline gene, possibly because of a read error. CDR3 sequence (DNA): TGTTCCAGCAGCCCTACAGCTGATGAGCAGTTCTTC. Residues: CSSSPTADEQFF. J is TRBJ2-1 and V is TRBV7-9; D not resolved. The CDR3 runs 12 residues. The V gene's germline CDR1 is SEHNR and CDR2 FQNEAQ (reference sequence).